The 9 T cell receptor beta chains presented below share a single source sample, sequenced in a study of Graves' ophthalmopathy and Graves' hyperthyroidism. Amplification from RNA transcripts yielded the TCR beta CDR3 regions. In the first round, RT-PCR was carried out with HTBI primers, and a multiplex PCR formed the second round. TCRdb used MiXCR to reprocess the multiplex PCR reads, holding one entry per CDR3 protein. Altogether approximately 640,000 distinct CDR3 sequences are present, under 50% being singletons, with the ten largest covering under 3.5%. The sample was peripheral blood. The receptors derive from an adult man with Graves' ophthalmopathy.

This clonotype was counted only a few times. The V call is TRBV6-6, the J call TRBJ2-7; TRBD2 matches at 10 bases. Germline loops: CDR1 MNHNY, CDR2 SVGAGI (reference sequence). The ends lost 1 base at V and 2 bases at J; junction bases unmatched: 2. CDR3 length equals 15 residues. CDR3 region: CASSYLLAGAYEQYF. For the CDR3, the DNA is TGTGCCAGCAGTTACTTGCTAGCGGGGGCCTACGAGCAGTACTTC.

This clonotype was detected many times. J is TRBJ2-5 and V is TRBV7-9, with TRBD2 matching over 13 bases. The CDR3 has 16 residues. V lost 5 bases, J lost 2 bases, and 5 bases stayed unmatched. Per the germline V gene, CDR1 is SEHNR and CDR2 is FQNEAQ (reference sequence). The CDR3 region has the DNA TGTGCCAGCAGCCCTGGACTAGCGGGGGTACAAGAGACCCAGTACTTC. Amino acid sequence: CASSPGLAGVQETQYF.

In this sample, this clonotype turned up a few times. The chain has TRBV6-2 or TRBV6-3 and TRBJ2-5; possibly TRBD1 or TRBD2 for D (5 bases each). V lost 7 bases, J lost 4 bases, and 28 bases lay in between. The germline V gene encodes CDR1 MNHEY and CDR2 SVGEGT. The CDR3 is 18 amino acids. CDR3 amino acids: CASTPNALGVKVGETQYF. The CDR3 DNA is TGTGCCAGCACCCCTAATGCCCTGGGGGTCAAGGTGGGAGAGACCCAGTACTTC.

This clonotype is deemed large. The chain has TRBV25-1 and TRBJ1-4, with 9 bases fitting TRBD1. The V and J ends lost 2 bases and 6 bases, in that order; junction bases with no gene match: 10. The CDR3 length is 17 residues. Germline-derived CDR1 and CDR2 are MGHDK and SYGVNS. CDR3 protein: CASSERGTGTVHEKLFF. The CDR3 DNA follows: TGTGCCAGCAGTGAACGGGGGACAGGGACGGTTCATGAAAAACTGTTTTTT.

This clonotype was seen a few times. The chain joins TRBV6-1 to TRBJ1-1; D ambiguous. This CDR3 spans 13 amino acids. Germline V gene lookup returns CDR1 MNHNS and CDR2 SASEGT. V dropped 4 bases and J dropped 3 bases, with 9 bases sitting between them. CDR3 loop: CASSGGMHTEAFF. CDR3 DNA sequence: TGTGCCAGCAGTGGTGGGATGCACACTGAAGCTTTCTTT.

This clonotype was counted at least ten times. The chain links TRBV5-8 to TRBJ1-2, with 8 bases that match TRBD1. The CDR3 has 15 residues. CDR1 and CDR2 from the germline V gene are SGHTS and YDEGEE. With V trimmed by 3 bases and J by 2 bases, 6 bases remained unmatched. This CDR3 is CASSSWTGWNYGYTF. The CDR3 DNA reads TGTGCCAGCAGCTCTTGGACAGGGTGGAACTATGGCTACACCTTC.

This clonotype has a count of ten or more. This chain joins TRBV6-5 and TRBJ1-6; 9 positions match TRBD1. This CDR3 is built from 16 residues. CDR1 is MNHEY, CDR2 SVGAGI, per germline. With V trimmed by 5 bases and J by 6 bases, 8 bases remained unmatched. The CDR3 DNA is TGTGCCAGCAGTACAGACCGGGACAGGGTTAATTCACCCCTCCACTTT. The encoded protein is CASSTDRDRVNSPLHF.

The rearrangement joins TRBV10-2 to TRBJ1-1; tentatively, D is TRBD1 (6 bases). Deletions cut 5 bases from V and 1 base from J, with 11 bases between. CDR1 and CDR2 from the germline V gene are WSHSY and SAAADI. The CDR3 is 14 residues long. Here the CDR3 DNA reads TGCGCCAGCAGTACCGCAGGGGCGAACACTGAAGCTTTCTTT. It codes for CASSTAGANTEAFF.

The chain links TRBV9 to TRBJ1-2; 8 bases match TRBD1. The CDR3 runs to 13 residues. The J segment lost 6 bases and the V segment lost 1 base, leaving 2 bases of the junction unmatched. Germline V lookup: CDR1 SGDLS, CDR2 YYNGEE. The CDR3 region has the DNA TGTGCCAGCAGCGTACAGGGGGCGGATGGCTACACCTTC. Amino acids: CASSVQGADGYTF.